What follows are 9 T cell receptor beta chains derived from one specimen sequenced in a study of T cells expressing NK-cell markers. For each CDR3 protein, TCRdb gives one entry from its re-call of the 5' RACE reads, without DNA. There are some 390,000 distinct CDR3 sequences in the sample, with around 10% held by the top ten. The material sequenced was blood T cells: a sorted CD56 or NKG2C T cell subset, CD4+ or CD8+ T cells, or bulk PBMC T cells (not recorded which). Source of these receptors: a woman between 50 and 59 years old in good health.

CDR3 residues: CASSHTTSYNEQFF. The chain has TRBV4-1 and TRBJ2-1. CDR3 size: 14 residues. Germline CDR1 is MGHRA and CDR2 is YSYEKL.

CDR3 protein: CAWSNGRGLGNIQYF. The V and J genes are TRBV30 and TRBJ2-4; the D call from TCRdb, TRBD1, cannot be confirmed without DNA. This CDR3 spans 15 amino acids. Germline lookup yields CDR1 GTSNPN and CDR2 SVGIG (reference sequence).

The genes are TRBV28 and TRBJ2-7. Looked up from germline, CDR1 is MDHEN and CDR2 is SYDVKM. The CDR3 is 14 residues long. The CDR3 loop is CASSFGREIDEQYF.

CDR3 sequence: CSASGRGFGANVLTF. V is TRBV20-1 and J is TRBJ2-6; TCRdb outputs TRBD2, but without DNA this stays unchecked. This CDR3 region has 15 residues. Germline V gene sequence: CDR1 DFQATT, CDR2 SNEGSKA (reference sequence).

The chain recombines TRBV20-1 with TRBJ1-1. Germline lookup yields CDR1 DFQATT and CDR2 SNEGSKA (reference sequence). The CDR3 runs 13 residues. This chain's CDR3 is CSAPRKLNTEAFF.

The chain uses TRBV6-5 and TRBJ2-1; absent DNA, TCRdb's TRBD2 call cannot be checked. In germline, CDR1 is MNHEY, CDR2 SVGAGI. The CDR3 is 17 amino acids. The CDR3 sequence is CASSYSSSGSNHNEQFF.

The gene calls are TRBV6-2 or TRBV6-3 and TRBJ2-3; the TCRdb call, TRBD1, lacks DNA for checking. The CDR3 length is 15 residues. Germline V gene sequence: CDR1 MNHEY, CDR2 SVGEGT. The CDR3 reads CASSYSIQGTDTQYF.

The chain has TRBV10-3 and TRBJ2-6. The germline CDR1 and CDR2 sequences are ENHRY and SYGVKD. The CDR3 is 15 residues long. Here the CDR3 reads CAISESNIGANVLTF.

CDR3 residues: CASSLGEGAFF. The chain recombines TRBV7-8 with TRBJ1-1. Germline CDR1 SGHVS, CDR2 FQNEAQ. The CDR3 has 11 amino acids.